The clone carrying this TCR beta chain was recorded many times. The target antigen is unknown. In the library, unique molecular identifiers were attached to individual cDNA molecules. TCRdb reanalysed the RACE reads using MiXCR and keeps one entry per CDR3 protein. Here the sample spans tens of thousands of distinct CDR3 sequences, 9.5% to 15% being singletons. Time point noted: patch test 3, about 24 weeks after DPC sensitization. Treatment reported: therapeutic diphenylcyclopropenone sensitization with weekly scalp DPC. The sample belongs to a study of human T cells and chemical hapten exposure. Looking at the study overall: Upper back patch tests used 0.01% DPC, scored after 6 days. Study observations and caveats: PT1 expanded TCR numbers rose with patch test score.

The origin of this receptor is a man aged 25 to 40 with alopecia areata. Some clones in this sample may be carry-over from other donors' samples. This specimen was whole blood, taken in connection with sensitization to the hapten diphenylcyclopropenone (DPC).

CDR3 bases: TGTGCCAGCAGTTACTCAACAGGGGCTGGTTTCAATCAGCCCCAGCATTTT. It is translated as CASSYSTGAGFNQPQHF. The chain uses TRBV6-2 or TRBV6-3 and TRBJ1-5; 7 positions agree with TRBD1. The CDR3 totals 17 residues. The ends lost 0 bases at V and 3 bases at J; junction bases unmatched: 8. CDR1 and CDR2 from the germline V gene are MNHEY and SVGEGT.